This entry lists 8 T cell receptor beta chains sequenced from one sample in a study of technical replicates of blood from a handful of donors. TCRdb keeps only in-frame clones here, not all; method: immunoSEQ multiplex PCR. The sample lists tens of thousands of clones, about nine tenths seen once, with approximately 3.9% in the top ten. Sequenced input: PBMCs. These receptors all stem from a human donor in good health. Some clones in this sample may be carry-over from other donors' samples.

The rearrangement uses TRBV11-3 and TRBJ2-2; D is ambiguous. The V gene lost 1 base and the J gene lost 4 bases, with 7 bases spanning the gap. CDR3 length equals 14 residues. Looked up from germline, CDR1 is SGHNT and CDR2 is YENEEA. This chain's CDR3 is CASSLGASTGELFF. For the CDR3, the DNA is TGTGCCAGCAGCTTAGGGGCTTCCACCGGGGAGCTGTTTTTT.

The rearrangement joins TRBV5-1 to TRBJ2-1; possible D gene TRBD2, 7 bases. This CDR3 is built from 16 residues. Germline values: CDR1 SGHRS, CDR2 YFSETQ. Trimming stripped 0 bases from V and 7 bases from J, with 17 bases between. In DNA, the CDR3 is TGCGCCAGCAGCTTGGCGGGCGGGGGCCTTTTTAATGAGCAGTTCTTC. Translated, it gives CASSLAGGGLFNEQFF.

The gene calls are TRBV7-9 and TRBJ2-7, with D hard to call. Germline-derived CDR1 and CDR2 are SEHNR and FQNEAQ (reference sequence). CDR3 length equals 12 residues. Trimming took off 0 bases at V and 6 bases at J, with 6 bases between the two ends. The chain's CDR3 is CASSLAASEQYF. The CDR3, as DNA: TGTGCCAGCAGCTTAGCTGCGTCCGAGCAGTACTTC.

This clone showed up just once. The rearrangement uses TRBV18 and TRBJ1-1; 7 bases fit TRBD1. The CDR3 consists of 14 residues. V lost 6 bases to trimming and J lost 3 bases; unmatched junction nucleotides: 7. Germline CDR1 is KGHSH and CDR2 is LQKENI. CDR3 region: CASSSTGRDTEAFF. In DNA, the CDR3 is TGTGCCAGCTCCTCGACAGGGCGAGACACTGAAGCTTTCTTT. Drawing the rest from reference TRBV18 and TRBJ1-1, the complete variable domain is NAGVMQNPRHLVRRRGQEARLRCSPMKGHSHVYWYRQLPEEGLKFMVYLQKENIIDESGMPKERFSAEFPKEGPSILRIQQVVRGDSAAYFCASSSTGRDTEAFFGQGTRLTVV.

CDR3 residues: CAARRAGNTGELFF. The CDR3 DNA reads as TGTGCCGCCCGAAGAGCGGGGAACACCGGGGAGCTGTTTTTT. V usage is TRBV13 and J usage is TRBJ2-2; D is possibly TRBD2 (6 bases). There are 14 residues in the CDR3. Germline V gene sequence: CDR1 PRHDT, CDR2 FYEKMQ (reference sequence). Trimming took 11 bases from V and 1 from J, leaving 14 bases between them. Combining the CDR3 with reference TRBV13 and TRBJ2-2 gives the whole variable domain AAGVIQSPRHLIKEKRETATLKCYPIPRHDTVYWYQQGPGQDPQFLISFYEKMQSDKGSIPDRFSAQQFSDYHSELNMSSLELGDSALYFCAARRAGNTGELFFGEGSRLTVL.

The V call is TRBV18, the J call TRBJ1-2, with D perhaps TRBD1 (6 bases). The V and J ends lost 3 bases and 2 bases respectively, with 13 bases between them. The germline gives CDR1 KGHSH, CDR2 LQKENI. This CDR3 contains 15 residues. In nucleotides, the CDR3 is TGTGCCAGCTCACCTGTAGGGACAACGAACTATGGCTACACCTTC. Translation gives CASSPVGTTNYGYTF.

The chain recombines TRBV27 with TRBJ2-5, with a weak D call TRBD1 (7 bases). The germline CDR1 and CDR2 sequences are MNHEY and SMNVEV (reference sequence). V lost 3 bases and J 2 bases, leaving 13 bases between the germline ends. CDR3 length equals 15 residues. CDR3 nucleotide sequence: TGTGCCAGCAGTTTTGTCTCAGGGGGGCAAGAGACCCAGTACTTC. Its protein is CASSFVSGGQETQYF.

The J gene is TRBJ2-3, the V gene TRBV19; the match to TRBD2 covers 11 bases. Germline-derived CDR1 and CDR2 are LNHDA and SQIVND (reference sequence). Trimming cost V 4 bases and J 4 bases; bases outside gene matches: 10. CDR3 size: 17 residues. As DNA, the CDR3 is TGTGCCAGTAGTACTCCAGGACTAGCGGGTGGAGCAGATACGCAGTATTTT. Translating it yields CASSTPGLAGGADTQYF.